Each of the 10 T cell receptor beta chains below was sequenced from the same sample in a study of human T cells and chemical hapten exposure. TCRdb itself ran the RACE reads through MiXCR, one entry per CDR3 protein. The sample lists 87,000 or so distinct CDR3 sequences, roughly 9.1% occurring once. This sample's time point: pre-sensitization, week 0. Treatment given: therapeutic diphenylcyclopropenone sensitization with weekly scalp DPC. The material sequenced was whole blood, taken in connection with sensitization to the hapten diphenylcyclopropenone (DPC). The receptors shown here come from a woman aged 40 to 50 with alopecia areata. Some clones in this sample may be carry-over from other donors' samples.

DNA for the CDR3: TGTGCCAGCAGCCACAAAGGGGCATACAGCACAGATACGCAGTATTTT. It translates to CASSHKGAYSTDTQYF. The chain has TRBV2 and TRBJ2-3, with D possibly matching TRBD1 (5 bases). Between the trimmed V and J ends, which lost 6 bases and 0 bases, there was a span of 16 bases. The length of the CDR3 is 16 residues. Per germline, CDR1 SNHLY and CDR2 FYNNEI.

The CDR3 coding sequence is TGTGCCAGCAGCTCTCACCGCGGTGCCAAAAACATTCAGTACTTC. The encoded protein is CASSSHRGAKNIQYF. The chain recombines TRBV6-6 with TRBJ2-4, with no clear D. The germline CDR1 and CDR2 sequences are MNHNY and SVGAGI (reference sequence). Trimming removed 6 bases from V and 1 base from J, with 13 bases in between. The CDR3 runs 15 residues.

The rearrangement uses TRBV24-1 and TRBJ2-5; 7 positions agree with TRBD1. The CDR3 loop spans 15 amino acids. CDR1 is KGHDR and CDR2 is SFDVKD in the germline V gene. J lost 1 base, V lost 4 bases, and 5 bases had no gene match. CDR3 protein: CATSDGGTVQETQYF. In DNA form, the CDR3 reads TGTGCCACCAGTGACGGTGGGACAGTCCAAGAGACCCAGTACTTC.

This clonotype appeared a few times. The rearrangement uses TRBV6-5 and TRBJ1-5; 7 bases map to TRBD1. With 6 bases clipped from V and 3 bases from J, the junction kept 5 bases outside the gene matches. Germline V gene lookup returns CDR1 MNHEY and CDR2 SVGAGI. The CDR3 has 14 residues. This CDR3 reads CASSRTGSNQPQHF. CDR3 coding DNA: TGTGCCAGCAGCCGGACAGGATCCAATCAGCCCCAGCATTTT.

In this sample, this clonotype turned up a few times. The chain couples TRBV5-1 to TRBJ1-1; 9 positions agree with TRBD1. CDR3 length: 13 residues. The trim removed 3 bases at V and 6 bases at J, leaving 3 bases unmatched. CDR1 is SGHRS and CDR2 is YFSETQ in the germline V gene. The CDR3 DNA reads as TGCGCCAGCAGCTGGGACAGGGCCTCTGAAGCTTTCTTT. This codes for CASSWDRASEAFF.

This clonotype was counted only a few times. The chain is built from TRBV20-1 and TRBJ1-5; D gene unclear. Germline V CDR1 and CDR2: DFQATT, SNEGSKA (reference sequence). V lost 1 base and J lost 3, with 10 bases in between. The length of the CDR3 is 14 residues. Here the CDR3 DNA reads TGCAGTGCTAGAGCTGGGCGGACCAATCAGCCCCAGCATTTT. It codes for CSARAGRTNQPQHF.

The chain links TRBV5-6 to TRBJ2-3; D uncertain. The CDR3 covers 13 residues. The germline V and J ends were trimmed by 2 bases and 6 bases, with 10 bases remaining between them. Germline V lookup: CDR1 SGHDT, CDR2 YYEEEE. The CDR3 bases are TGTGCCAGCAGCTTTACCTTGGGGGATACGCAGTATTTT. Residues: CASSFTLGDTQYF.

The chain uses TRBV7-9 and TRBJ2-7; 9 positions agree with TRBD1. This CDR3 has 17 amino acids. Unmatched junction bases numbered 14, after V lost 4 bases and J lost 4 bases. Per germline, CDR1 SEHNR and CDR2 FQNEAQ (reference sequence). The CDR3 loop is CASSSKAGTGNRYEQYF. DNA for the CDR3: TGTGCCAGCAGCTCAAAGGCCGGGACAGGGAATAGGTACGAGCAGTACTTC.

A note on this clonotype: Given a much more abundant clone one base away, this may be a read error. The chain is built from TRBV9 and TRBJ2-5; D is uncertain. CDR3 length equals 14 residues. The germline CDR1 and CDR2 sequences are SGDLS and YYNGEE. The CDR3 bases are TGTGCCAGCAGCGTAGAGGGCGCTCCAGAGACCCAGAACTTC. Protein sequence: CASSVEGAPETQNF.

The chain links TRBV4-1 to TRBJ2-5; D might be TRBD1 (6 bases). CDR1 and CDR2 from the germline V gene are MGHRA and YSYEKL. Trimming pared 1 base from V and 7 bases from J, leaving 22 bases between. The CDR3 runs 17 residues. CDR3 nucleotides: TGCGCCAGCAGCCAAGTGTATGTGAAGGGGGTAGGGGGGACCCAGTACTTC. Amino acids: CASSQVYVKGVGGTQYF.